Shown below are 3 T cell receptor beta chains from a single sample sequenced in a study of chemoradiotherapy in HPV16-positive cancers. Sequencing was performed with immunoSEQ multiplex PCR; in TCRdb, only in-frame clones are kept and a portion is missing. The table includes tens of thousands of clones, around nine tenths detected once. Sequencing used blood, obtained from a patient who underwent chemoradiotherapy. All receptors derive from a human donor with HPV-associated anogenital cancer.

The V and J genes are TRBV25-1 and TRBJ1-1; D unclear. The CDR3 is made up of 15 amino acids. Germline CDR1 and CDR2: MGHDK and SYGVNS. V shed 5 bases and J shed 3 bases, with 16 bases lying between them. The CDR3 is CASSNTRRRDTEAFF. The DNA of the CDR3 is TGTGCCAGCAGTAACACCAGGAGGAGGGACACTGAAGCTTTCTTT.

This rearrangement joins TRBV6-9 to TRBJ2-7; TRBD1 aligns across 7 bases. Germline CDR1 is MNHGY and CDR2 is SVAAGI. The CDR3 has 18 residues. V dropped 5 bases and J dropped 0; count of bases not matched to a gene: 16. The CDR3, as DNA: TGTGCCAGCAGTCCTAGGGACAGTCCAAGAAGGGACTCCTACGAGCAGTACTTC. The encoded protein is CASSPRDSPRRDSYEQYF.

This rearrangement joins TRBV10-2 to TRBJ2-4, with D possibly matching TRBD2 (5 bases). V was cut by 2 bases and J by 8 bases, with 10 bases left in between. Germline assignment: CDR1 WSHSY and CDR2 SAAADI. The CDR3 contains 13 residues. The CDR3 nucleotides are TGCGCCAGCAGTGAGAATAGCGTGGACATTCAGTACTTC. It translates to CASSENSVDIQYF.